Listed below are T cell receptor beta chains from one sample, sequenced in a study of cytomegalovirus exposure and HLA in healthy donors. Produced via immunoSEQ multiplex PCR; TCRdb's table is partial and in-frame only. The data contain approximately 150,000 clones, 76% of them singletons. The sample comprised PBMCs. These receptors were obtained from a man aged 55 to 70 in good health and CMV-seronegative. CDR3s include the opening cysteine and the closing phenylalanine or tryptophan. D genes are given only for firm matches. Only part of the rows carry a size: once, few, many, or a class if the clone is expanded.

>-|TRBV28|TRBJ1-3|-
TGTGCCAGCAAGGCCGGGAGTTCGCCTGGAAACACCATATATTTT
CASKAGSSPGNTIYF
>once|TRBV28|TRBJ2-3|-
TGTGCCAGCAGCCCCACTAGCACAGATACGCAGTATTTT
CASSPTSTDTQYF
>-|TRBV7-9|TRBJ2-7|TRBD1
TGTGCCAGCAGCGCCGGACAGGTCGCTGGTTACGAGCAGTACTTC
CASSAGQVAGYEQYF
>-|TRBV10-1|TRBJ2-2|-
TGCGCCAGCAGCCGCGGACAGGGAGGGACCGGGGAGCTGTTTTTT
CASSRGQGGTGELFF
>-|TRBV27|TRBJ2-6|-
TGTGCCAGCAAAGTCGGTGGGGCCAACGTCCTGACTTTC
CASKVGGANVLTF
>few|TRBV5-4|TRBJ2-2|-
TGTGCCAGCAGCCTGAGGGTGGACACCGGGGAGCTGTTTTTT
CASSLRVDTGELFF
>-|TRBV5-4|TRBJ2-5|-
TGTGCCAGCAGCCGTCAAGAGACCCAGTACTTC
CASSRQETQYF
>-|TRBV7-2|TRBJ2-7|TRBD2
TGTGCCAGCAGCCCCCAACTAGCGGGAGGCTACGAGCAGTACTTC
CASSPQLAGGYEQYF
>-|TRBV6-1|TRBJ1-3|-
TGTGCCAGCAGGCAGGGCCTGGGCTGGGACACCATATATTTT
CASRQGLGWDTIYF
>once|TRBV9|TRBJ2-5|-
TGTGCCAGCTCCGTCCCTGACTCGGCCCAGTACTTC
CASSVPDSAQYF
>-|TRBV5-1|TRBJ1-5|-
TGCGCCAGCAGCCCCCCCCGTAGCAATCAGCCCCAGCATTTT
CASSPPRSNQPQHF
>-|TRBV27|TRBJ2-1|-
TGTGCCAGCAGTCCCTTTTTGCGGGGTCCCGGGAATGAGCAGTTCTTC
CASSPFLRGPGNEQFF
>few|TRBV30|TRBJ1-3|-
TGTGCCTGGAGTAAGTCGGGGAGCTCTGGAAACACCATATATTTT
CAWSKSGSSGNTIYF
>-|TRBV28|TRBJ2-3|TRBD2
TGTGCCAGCATCTTCGGGGGGTCCGCTTCCAGGCAGTATTTT
CASIFGGSASRQYF
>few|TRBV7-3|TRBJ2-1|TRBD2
TGTGCCAGCAGCTTACGGGAGGGCTTATACAATGAGCAGTTCTTC
CASSLREGLYNEQFF
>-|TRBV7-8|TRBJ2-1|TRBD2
TGTGCCAGCAGCTTAGGACTAGCGGGGGGCACAACCTACAATGAGCAGTTCTTC
CASSLGLAGGTTYNEQFF
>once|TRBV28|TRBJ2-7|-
TGTGCCAGCAGAAGCAGGGGCTACGAGCAGTACTTC
CASRSRGYEQYF
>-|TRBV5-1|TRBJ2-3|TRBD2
TGCGCCAGCAATTGGGGAGGGCCGTCGGTATATACGCAGTATTTT
CASNWGGPSVYTQYF
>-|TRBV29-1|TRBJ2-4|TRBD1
TGCAGCGCCGGACAGGGGGTAGCCAAAAACATTCAGTACTTC
CSAGQGVAKNIQYF
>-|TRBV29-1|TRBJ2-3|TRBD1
TGCAGCGCCCGGCGGGGACAGGGAGGAGGCACAGATACGCAGTATTTT
CSARRGQGGGTDTQYF
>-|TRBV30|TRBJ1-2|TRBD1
TGTGCCTGGGGTGAACGCCGGGACAGGGACCGCTACACCTTC
CAWGERRDRDRYTF
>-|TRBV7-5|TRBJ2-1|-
TGTGCCAGAAGCTTCGAGCGGGGGTCCGCTTTTAACTCCTACAATGAGCAGTTCTTC
CARSFERGSAFNSYNEQFF
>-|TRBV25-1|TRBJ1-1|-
TGTGCCAGCAGGAACTACGGGGGGCAGGTTGAAGCTTTCTTT
CASRNYGGQVEAFF
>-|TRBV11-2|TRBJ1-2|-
TGTGCCAGCAGCTTAGATCATGCGGCGGGGGGCTACACCTTC
CASSLDHAAGGYTF